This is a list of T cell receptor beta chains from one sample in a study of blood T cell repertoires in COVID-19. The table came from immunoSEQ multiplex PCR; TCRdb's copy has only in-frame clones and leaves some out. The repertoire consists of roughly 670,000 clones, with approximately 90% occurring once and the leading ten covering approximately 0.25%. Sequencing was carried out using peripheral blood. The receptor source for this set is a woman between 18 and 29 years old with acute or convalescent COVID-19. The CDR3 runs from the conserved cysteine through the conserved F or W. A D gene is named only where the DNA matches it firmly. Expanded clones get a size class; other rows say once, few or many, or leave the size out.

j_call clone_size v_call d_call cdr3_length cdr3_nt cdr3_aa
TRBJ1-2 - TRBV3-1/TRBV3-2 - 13 TGTGCCAGCAGCCAAATCCTTAACTATGGCTACACCTTC CASSQILNYGYTF
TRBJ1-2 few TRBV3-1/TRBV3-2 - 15 TGTGCCAGCAGTCGCGGTGACGGTGCTAACTATGGCTACACCTTC CASSRGDGANYGYTF
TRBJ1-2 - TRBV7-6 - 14 TGTGCCAGCAGCCCACCGACACCCCCTTATGGCTACACCTTC CASSPPTPPYGYTF
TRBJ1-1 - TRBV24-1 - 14 TGTGCCACCAGTGATTCGGTTTTAGGGGGACACCCCCTATTT CATSDSVLGGHPLF
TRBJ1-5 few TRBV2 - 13 TGTGCCAGCAGGGGGACACAATATCAGCCCCAGCATTTT CASRGTQYQPQHF
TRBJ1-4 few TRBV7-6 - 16 TGTGCCAGCAGCCTCATGACACCAGCAACTAATGAAAAACTGTTTTTT CASSLMTPATNEKLFF
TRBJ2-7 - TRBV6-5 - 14 TGTGCCAGCAGTCCTCGGGACTTAGCCTACGAGCAGTACTTC CASSPRDLAYEQYF
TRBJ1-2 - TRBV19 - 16 TGTGCCAGTAGTAAGCCCCGGGGGGGCGGGGACTATGGCTACACCTTC CASSKPRGGGDYGYTF
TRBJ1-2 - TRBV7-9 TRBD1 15 TGTGCCAGCAAGCGACTCCCGGGACAGGGAGCTGGCTACACCTTC CASKRLPGQGAGYTF
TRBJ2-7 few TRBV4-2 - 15 TGTGCCAGCAGCCAAGACGTCCGCAGTCCCTACGAGCAGTACTTC CASSQDVRSPYEQYF
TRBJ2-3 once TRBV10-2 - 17 TGCGCCAGCAGTGAGGCGGTTGAGGGCTATAGGGAAGATACGCAGTATTTT CASSEAVEGYREDTQYF
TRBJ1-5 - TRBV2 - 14 TGTGCCAGCAGTGGGGGCAGAGAGTATCAGCCCCAGCATTTT CASSGGREYQPQHF
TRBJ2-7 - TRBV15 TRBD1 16 TGTGCCACCAGCAGACTAACAGGGGCCGTGACCTACGAGCAGTACTTC CATSRLTGAVTYEQYF
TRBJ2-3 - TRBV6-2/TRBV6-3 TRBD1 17 TGTGCCAGCAGCCGACCCGGGACAGGGAAGTTGGCAGATACGCAGTATTTT CASSRPGTGKLADTQYF
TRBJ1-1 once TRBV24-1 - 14 TGTGCCACCAGTGATTTAACGGTGAACACTGAAGCTTTCTTT CATSDLTVNTEAFF
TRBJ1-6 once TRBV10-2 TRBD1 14 TGCGCCAGCAGTGAGTTCCGGGACAGCCCTTCCCTCCACTTT CASSEFRDSPSLHF
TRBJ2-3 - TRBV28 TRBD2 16 TGTGCCACCCTACTCCCCGGGACTAGCGGGCCAGATACGCAGTATTTT CATLLPGTSGPDTQYF
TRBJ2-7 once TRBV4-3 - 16 TGCGCCAGCAGCCAAGTCCTCCCCGGGACACCCCTCGAGCAGTACTTC CASSQVLPGTPLEQYF
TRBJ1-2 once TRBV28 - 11 TGTGCCAGCAGTTACGGCTATGGCTACACCTTC CASSYGYGYTF
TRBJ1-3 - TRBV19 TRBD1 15 TGTGCCAGTAGTACGGGACAGGTATATGGAAACACCATATATTTT CASSTGQVYGNTIYF
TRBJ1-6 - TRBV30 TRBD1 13 TGTGCCTGGAGGGACAGGGTTTATTCACCCCTCCACTTT CAWRDRVYSPLHF
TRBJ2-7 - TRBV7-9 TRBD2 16 TGTGCCAGCAGCGACCGTACTAGCGGGGGGCTCTACGAGCAGTACTTC CASSDRTSGGLYEQYF
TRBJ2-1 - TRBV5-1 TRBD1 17 TGCGCCAGCAGCTTGGCCGGTGGGACAGGGTTCTCAGGAGAGCAGTTCTTC CASSLAGGTGFSGEQFF
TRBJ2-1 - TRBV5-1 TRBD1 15 TGCGCCAGCAGAACAGGGACAGACTCCTACAATGAGCAGTTCTTC CASRTGTDSYNEQFF
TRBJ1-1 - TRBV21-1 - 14 TGTGCCAGCAGCAAAGAGGGGGGGGACACTGAAGCTTTCTTT CASSKEGGDTEAFF
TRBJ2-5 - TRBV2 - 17 TGTGCCAGCAGTACCCCTCTCTTAGGAGCGTACCAAGAGACCCAGTACTTC CASSTPLLGAYQETQYF
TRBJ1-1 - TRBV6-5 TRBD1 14 TGTGCCAGCGTACCGGGGACAGTGAACACTGAAGCTTTCTTT CASVPGTVNTEAFF
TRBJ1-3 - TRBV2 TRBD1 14 TGTGCCAGCTGTGCAGGGGGATATGGAAACACCATATATTTT CASCAGGYGNTIYF
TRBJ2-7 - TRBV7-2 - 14 TGTGCCAGCAGCTTACGAGGAGAGTACTACGAGCAGTACTTC CASSLRGEYYEQYF
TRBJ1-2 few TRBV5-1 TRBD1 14 TGCGCCAGCAGCGCCGGGACAGGGAGCTATGGCTACACCTTC CASSAGTGSYGYTF
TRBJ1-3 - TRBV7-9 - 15 TGTGCCAGCAGCTATGGACAGCACTCTGGAAACACCATATATTTT CASSYGQHSGNTIYF
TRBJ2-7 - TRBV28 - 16 TGTGCCAGCAGTTTAGTTCAAGCAGAGGGTTTCGGCGAGCAGTACTTC CASSLVQAEGFGEQYF
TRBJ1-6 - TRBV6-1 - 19 TGTGCCAGCAGTGAAAGGGGGGGTGAAAGGAGCTCCTATAATTCACCCCTCCACTTT CASSERGGERSSYNSPLHF
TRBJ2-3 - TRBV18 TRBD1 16 TGTGCCAGCTCACCACCGAGCAGGGGGCGAACAGATACGCAGTATTTT CASSPPSRGRTDTQYF
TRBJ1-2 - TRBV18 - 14 TGTGCCAGCTCACCACCGCGGGGGGACTATGGCTACACCTTC CASSPPRGDYGYTF
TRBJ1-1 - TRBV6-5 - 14 TGTGCCAGCAGTTACGCCAGTGAATACACTGAAGCTTTCTTT CASSYASEYTEAFF
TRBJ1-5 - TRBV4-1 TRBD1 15 TGCGCCAGCAGCCAAGATAGTCAGGGGGCATGGCCCCAGCATTTT CASSQDSQGAWPQHF
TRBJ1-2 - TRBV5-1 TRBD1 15 TGCGCCAGCAGCCCCCGGACAGGGGTTGGGCATGGCTACACCTTC CASSPRTGVGHGYTF
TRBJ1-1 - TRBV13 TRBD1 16 TGTGCCAGCAGCCCCGGCGACAGGGGCAGGAACACTGAAGCTTTCTTT CASSPGDRGRNTEAFF